What follows describes a single TCR beta chain. This sample stems from a study of STAT5B mutations in CD4+ large granular lymphocyte leukemia. Study information: Among healthy donors, a particular HLA allele went with more CDR3 'QG' motifs.

Produced via immunoSEQ multiplex PCR; TCRdb's table is partial and in-frame only. The data hold 31,000 or so clones, with 74% observed a single time. The CDR3 is 14 amino acids. The germline V gene encodes CDR1 SGHTA and CDR2 FQGNSA. Between the trimmed V and J ends, which lost 1 base and 10 bases, there was a span of 14 bases. The chain employs TRBV7-2 and TRBJ2-4; either TRBD1 or TRBD2 may fit D (5 bases each). Sequencing input: CD4+ T cells from blood buffy coats. This sequence was found in a human donor in good health. The CDR3 DNA reads as TGTGCCAGCAGCTTAGTTCAGGGAGCGAGTATTCAGTACTTC. It codes for CASSLVQGASIQYF. Complete variable domain (other parts from reference TRBV7-2 and TRBJ2-4): GAGVSQSPSNKVTEKGKDVELRCDPISGHTALYWYRQSLGQGLEFLIYFQGNSAPDKSGLPSDRFSAERTGGSVSTLTIQRTQQEDSAVYLCASSLVQGASIQYFGAGTRLSVL.